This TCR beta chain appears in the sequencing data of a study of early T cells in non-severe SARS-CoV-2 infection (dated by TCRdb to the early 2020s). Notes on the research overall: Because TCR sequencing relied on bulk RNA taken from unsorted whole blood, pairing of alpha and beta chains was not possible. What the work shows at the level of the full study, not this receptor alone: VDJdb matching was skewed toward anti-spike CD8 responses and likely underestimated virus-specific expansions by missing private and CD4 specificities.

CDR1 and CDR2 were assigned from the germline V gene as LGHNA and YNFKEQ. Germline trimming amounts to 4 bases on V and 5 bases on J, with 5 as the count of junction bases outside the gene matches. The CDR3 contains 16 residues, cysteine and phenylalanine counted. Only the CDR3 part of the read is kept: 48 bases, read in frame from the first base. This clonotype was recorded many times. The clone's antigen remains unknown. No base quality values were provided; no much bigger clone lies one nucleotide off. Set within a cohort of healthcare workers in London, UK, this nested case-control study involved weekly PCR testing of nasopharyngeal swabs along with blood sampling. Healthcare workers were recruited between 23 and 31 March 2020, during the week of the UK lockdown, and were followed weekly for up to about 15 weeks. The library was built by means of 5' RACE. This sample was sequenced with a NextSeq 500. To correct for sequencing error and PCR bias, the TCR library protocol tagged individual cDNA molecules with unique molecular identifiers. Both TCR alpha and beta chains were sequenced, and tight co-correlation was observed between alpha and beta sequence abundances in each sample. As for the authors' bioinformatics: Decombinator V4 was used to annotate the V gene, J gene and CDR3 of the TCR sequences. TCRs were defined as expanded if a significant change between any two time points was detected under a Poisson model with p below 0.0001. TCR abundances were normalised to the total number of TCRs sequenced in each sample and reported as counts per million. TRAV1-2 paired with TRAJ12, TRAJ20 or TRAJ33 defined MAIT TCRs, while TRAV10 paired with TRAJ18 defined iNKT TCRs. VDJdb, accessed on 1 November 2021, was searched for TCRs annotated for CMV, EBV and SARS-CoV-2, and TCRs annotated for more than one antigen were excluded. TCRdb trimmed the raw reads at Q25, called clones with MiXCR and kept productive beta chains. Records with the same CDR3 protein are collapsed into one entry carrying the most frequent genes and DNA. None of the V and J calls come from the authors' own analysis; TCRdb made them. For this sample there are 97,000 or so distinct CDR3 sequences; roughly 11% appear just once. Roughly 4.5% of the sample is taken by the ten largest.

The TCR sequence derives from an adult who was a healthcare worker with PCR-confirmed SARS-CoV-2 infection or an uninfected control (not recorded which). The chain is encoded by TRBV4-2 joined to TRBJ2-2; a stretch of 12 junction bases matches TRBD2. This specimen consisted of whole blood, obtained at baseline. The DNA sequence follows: TGTGCCAGCAGCCGTTCCGGGACTAGCGGGACCGGGGAGCTGTTTTTT. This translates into CASSRSGTSGTGELFF.